The rows below give T cell receptor beta chains drawn from one sample of a study of T cell responses to AZD1222 COVID-19 vaccine. The data were produced by immunoSEQ multiplex PCR, yet TCRdb's version contains in-frame clones alone and is incomplete. Here the sample spans 60,000 to 75,000 clones, roughly 80% being singletons. The sequencing used peripheral blood, collected 28 days after the second AZD1222 dose. These receptors all stem from an adult who received the AZD1222 COVID-19 vaccine. CDR3s include the opening cysteine and the closing phenylalanine or tryptophan. Each record gives: clone size, V gene, J gene, D gene, CDR3 protein, CDR3 DNA. A D gene is named only where the DNA matches it firmly. Size tells how often a clone was seen (once, few, many) or the class of an expanded clone, and some rows leave it out.

clone size: NA; V gene: TRBV11-3; J gene: TRBJ2-7; D gene: NA; CDR3 protein: CASSFGASYEQYF; CDR3 DNA: TGTGCCAGCAGCTTCGGGGCCTCCTACGAGCAGTACTTC
clone size: NA; V gene: TRBV18; J gene: TRBJ2-1; D gene: TRBD1; CDR3 protein: CASSLGQAPNEQFF; CDR3 DNA: TGTGCCAGCTCCCTGGGACAGGCCCCCAATGAGCAGTTCTTC
clone size: NA; V gene: TRBV3-1/TRBV3-2; J gene: TRBJ1-6; D gene: NA; CDR3 protein: CASSRGGSYNSPLHF; CDR3 DNA: TGTGCCAGCAGCCGGGGAGGCTCCTATAATTCACCCCTCCACTTT
clone size: NA; V gene: TRBV27; J gene: TRBJ2-7; D gene: NA; CDR3 protein: CASSLSITGLSTYEQYF; CDR3 DNA: TGTGCCAGCAGTTTATCGATTACAGGGCTATCCACCTACGAGCAGTACTTC
clone size: NA; V gene: TRBV10-1; J gene: TRBJ1-4; D gene: NA; CDR3 protein: CASSESATNEKLFF; CDR3 DNA: TGCGCCAGCAGTGAGTCTGCAACTAATGAAAAACTGTTTTTT
clone size: NA; V gene: TRBV5-1; J gene: TRBJ1-1; D gene: NA; CDR3 protein: CASSPNGGAREATEAFF; CDR3 DNA: TGCGCCAGCAGCCCGAACGGGGGCGCCCGGGAAGCCACTGAAGCTTTCTTT
clone size: NA; V gene: TRBV5-1; J gene: TRBJ2-7; D gene: TRBD1; CDR3 protein: CASSRGTGTDEQYF; CDR3 DNA: TGCGCCAGCAGCCGGGGGACAGGGACGGACGAGCAGTACTTC
clone size: few; V gene: TRBV5-1; J gene: TRBJ2-3; D gene: TRBD2; CDR3 protein: CASSWAGADTQYF; CDR3 DNA: TGCGCCAGCAGCTGGGCGGGGGCAGATACGCAGTATTTT
clone size: NA; V gene: TRBV19; J gene: TRBJ2-3; D gene: NA; CDR3 protein: CASSIESGTDTQYF; CDR3 DNA: TGTGCCAGTAGTATAGAATCGGGGACAGATACGCAGTATTTT
clone size: NA; V gene: TRBV3-1/TRBV3-2; J gene: TRBJ1-3; D gene: NA; CDR3 protein: CASSEAGNTIYF; CDR3 DNA: TGTGCCAGCAGCGAGGCGGGAAACACCATATATTTT
clone size: NA; V gene: TRBV19; J gene: TRBJ1-2; D gene: NA; CDR3 protein: CASSMSRDGYTF; CDR3 DNA: TGTGCCAGTAGTATGTCCAGGGATGGCTACACCTTC
clone size: NA; V gene: TRBV7-9; J gene: TRBJ1-2; D gene: TRBD1; CDR3 protein: CASSLGQGMGYTF; CDR3 DNA: TGTGCCAGCAGCTTAGGACAGGGGATGGGCTACACCTTC
clone size: NA; V gene: TRBV5-7; J gene: TRBJ2-7; D gene: NA; CDR3 protein: CASSLARRAPYEQYF; CDR3 DNA: TGTGCCAGCAGCTTGGCCAGACGTGCCCCTTACGAGCAGTACTTC
clone size: NA; V gene: TRBV3-1/TRBV3-2; J gene: TRBJ1-2; D gene: NA; CDR3 protein: CASGRTGADGYTF; CDR3 DNA: TGTGCCAGCGGGCGAACGGGGGCGGACGGCTACACCTTC
clone size: NA; V gene: TRBV10-2; J gene: TRBJ1-1; D gene: NA; CDR3 protein: CASWGGTEAFF; CDR3 DNA: TGCGCCAGCTGGGGGGGGACTGAAGCTTTCTTT
clone size: NA; V gene: TRBV14; J gene: TRBJ2-7; D gene: TRBD1; CDR3 protein: CASSRPQGARYEQYF; CDR3 DNA: TGTGCCAGCAGCAGACCACAGGGGGCTCGCTACGAGCAGTACTTC
clone size: NA; V gene: TRBV28; J gene: TRBJ2-3; D gene: NA; CDR3 protein: CASSFPAADTQYF; CDR3 DNA: TGTGCCAGCAGTTTCCCCGCCGCAGATACGCAGTATTTT
clone size: NA; V gene: TRBV2; J gene: TRBJ1-2; D gene: NA; CDR3 protein: CASRPDQLLYGYTF; CDR3 DNA: TGTGCCAGCAGGCCCGACCAGTTACTCTATGGCTACACCTTC
clone size: once; V gene: TRBV5-3; J gene: TRBJ2-5; D gene: NA; CDR3 protein: CARSTFIDLIQTQYF; CDR3 DNA: TGTGCCAGAAGCACTTTTATAGACCTGATACAGACCCAGTACTTC
clone size: once; V gene: TRBV5-1; J gene: TRBJ1-1; D gene: TRBD1; CDR3 protein: CASSLGNRGTEAFF; CDR3 DNA: TGCGCCAGCAGCTTGGGAAACAGGGGCACTGAAGCTTTCTTT
clone size: NA; V gene: TRBV5-6; J gene: TRBJ1-1; D gene: NA; CDR3 protein: CASSFDGEGAFF; CDR3 DNA: TGTGCCAGCAGCTTTGACGGGGAGGGAGCTTTCTTT
clone size: few; V gene: TRBV7-9; J gene: TRBJ1-1; D gene: NA; CDR3 protein: CASSKDSREAFF; CDR3 DNA: TGTGCCAGCAGCAAAGACAGCAGAGAAGCTTTCTTT
clone size: NA; V gene: TRBV9; J gene: TRBJ1-1; D gene: NA; CDR3 protein: CASSLGVRGDERRAFF; CDR3 DNA: TGTGCCAGCAGCTTAGGGGTTCGTGGGGACGAGAGGCGGGCTTTCTTT
clone size: NA; V gene: TRBV30; J gene: TRBJ1-2; D gene: NA; CDR3 protein: CAWMVGGGYTF; CDR3 DNA: TGTGCCTGGATGGTGGGGGGCGGCTACACCTTC
clone size: NA; V gene: TRBV29-1; J gene: TRBJ2-1; D gene: NA; CDR3 protein: CSGLGDKYNEQFF; CDR3 DNA: TGCAGCGGTCTAGGGGACAAGTACAATGAGCAGTTCTTC
clone size: NA; V gene: TRBV7-2; J gene: TRBJ2-7; D gene: TRBD2; CDR3 protein: CASSLAGGGALSYEQYF; CDR3 DNA: TGTGCCAGCAGCTTAGCGGGCGGGGGGGCCCTCTCCTACGAGCAGTACTTC
clone size: few; V gene: TRBV18; J gene: TRBJ2-4; D gene: NA; CDR3 protein: CASSPGVANIQYF; CDR3 DNA: TGTGCCAGCTCACCGGGGGTTGCGAACATTCAGTACTTC
clone size: NA; V gene: TRBV11-2; J gene: TRBJ1-1; D gene: NA; CDR3 protein: CASSFDSLGTEAFF; CDR3 DNA: TGTGCCAGCAGCTTTGACAGTTTGGGCACTGAAGCTTTCTTT
clone size: NA; V gene: TRBV28; J gene: TRBJ2-1; D gene: NA; CDR3 protein: CASSLSGTPYNEQFF; CDR3 DNA: TGTGCCAGCAGTTTAAGTGGGACACCTTACAATGAGCAGTTCTTC
clone size: few; V gene: TRBV7-8; J gene: TRBJ1-2; D gene: TRBD1; CDR3 protein: CASSHLPGQGLGGYTF; CDR3 DNA: TGTGCCAGCAGCCACCTGCCGGGACAGGGGTTAGGTGGCTACACCTTC
clone size: NA; V gene: TRBV6-6; J gene: TRBJ1-4; D gene: NA; CDR3 protein: CASSLGMRPGREEKLFF; CDR3 DNA: TGTGCCAGCAGTCTAGGAATGAGGCCAGGCAGGGAGGAAAAACTGTTTTTT
clone size: once; V gene: TRBV4-2; J gene: TRBJ1-1; D gene: TRBD1; CDR3 protein: CASSQDPGQGGPNTEAFF; CDR3 DNA: TGTGCCAGCAGCCAAGATCCCGGACAGGGCGGGCCCAACACTGAAGCTTTCTTT
clone size: NA; V gene: TRBV19; J gene: TRBJ1-1; D gene: NA; CDR3 protein: CASRAEGRTEAFF; CDR3 DNA: TGTGCCAGTAGGGCAGAGGGGAGGACTGAAGCTTTCTTT
clone size: NA; V gene: TRBV7-2; J gene: TRBJ1-3; D gene: TRBD1; CDR3 protein: CASSTHPGTGVNTIYF; CDR3 DNA: TGTGCCAGCAGCACTCACCCCGGGACAGGGGTAAACACCATATATTTT
clone size: NA; V gene: TRBV6-2/TRBV6-3; J gene: TRBJ1-6; D gene: NA; CDR3 protein: CASSYSSEGSYNSPLHF; CDR3 DNA: TGTGCCAGCAGTTACTCGAGTGAGGGCTCCTATAATTCACCCCTCCACTTT
clone size: few; V gene: TRBV11-3; J gene: TRBJ2-1; D gene: NA; CDR3 protein: CASSLDSAAADEQFF; CDR3 DNA: TGTGCCAGCAGCTTAGATTCGGCCGCGGCGGATGAGCAGTTCTTC
clone size: NA; V gene: TRBV3-1/TRBV3-2; J gene: TRBJ2-7; D gene: TRBD2; CDR3 protein: CASSPLSGATYEQYF; CDR3 DNA: TGTGCCAGCAGCCCGCTAAGCGGGGCCACCTACGAGCAGTACTTC
clone size: once; V gene: TRBV5-4; J gene: TRBJ2-5; D gene: NA; CDR3 protein: CASSDSHGGTQYF; CDR3 DNA: TGTGCCAGCAGCGATAGTCATGGGGGGACCCAGTACTTC
clone size: NA; V gene: TRBV29-1; J gene: TRBJ2-7; D gene: NA; CDR3 protein: CSVAASAYEQYF; CDR3 DNA: TGCAGCGTTGCGGCTAGCGCCTACGAGCAGTACTTC
clone size: NA; V gene: TRBV3-1/TRBV3-2; J gene: TRBJ1-3; D gene: NA; CDR3 protein: CASSQGFGNTIYF; CDR3 DNA: TGTGCCAGCAGCCAAGGGTTTGGAAACACCATATATTTT
clone size: NA; V gene: TRBV5-6; J gene: TRBJ1-6; D gene: NA; CDR3 protein: CASSWRAEYNSPLHF; CDR3 DNA: TGTGCCAGCAGCTGGAGGGCGGAGTATAATTCACCCCTCCACTTT